This T cell receptor beta chain was captured in a study of blood T cells in healthy people across ages (dated by TCRdb to about 2015). Context from the whole study: In model experiments, roughly one uniquely barcoded TCR beta cDNA molecule per two T cells was captured by template switching. Age-related changes in TCR beta repertoire diversity were measured in the study by deep sequencing normalized with unique cDNA molecular identifiers. The donors were split into four age groups: young (average 16 years), middle-aged (roughly 39), aged (around 67) and long-lived (under 85). To avoid experimental bias, donors of different ages were distributed randomly across sequencing lanes. For two donors (one aged 18 to 30 and one aged 80 or older), the study analyzed two additional independent replicas of 1 million unique cDNA reads from the same blood draw. Paper-wide results and their limitations: There was a strong correlation between observed TCR beta diversity and the percentage of naive T cells measured by flow cytometry. Estimates of total diversity based on one million sequenced T cells were regarded as lower bounds and as underestimates. Compared with the aged group, more naive CD4+ T cells, fewer expanded clones and increased TCR diversity were shown by the long-lived group, suggesting age selection. Because the CMV infection status of the donors was unknown, age-related changes in expanded clonotypes may potentially have been confounded. As age increased, observed TCR beta diversity per million T cells dropped in a roughly linear way, and a significant reduction was already evident by age approximately 40. Because profiling used bulk unsorted PBMCs, naive and antigen-experienced compartments could not be compared conclusively.

The donors were roughly 40 Caucasian individuals from Russia, aged roughly 6 to 100 years, who were systemically healthy. Each donor gave ten milliliters of peripheral blood, collected into EDTA-treated Vacutainer tubes. Ficoll-Paque density-gradient centrifugation was used to isolate PBMCs, with at least 6.5 million per sample. Trizol reagent was used to extract total RNA from PBMCs, with at least 6 micrograms per sample. For every donor, flow cytometry on a PBMC aliquot measured the percentage of naive CD45RAhigh/CD27high T cells. CDR1 is given as SEHNR and CDR2 as FQNEAQ, both from the germline V gene (reference sequence). Its CDR3 holds 14 amino acids, cysteine through phenylalanine. Only the CDR3 region is kept as DNA, spanning 42 bases read in frame from base 1. V is clipped by 8 bases and J by 0 bases, and the sequence between their germline boundaries is 8 bases long. Library generation was performed with 5' RACE. The instrument given in TCRdb is Illumina HiSeq 2500. A second PCR of 7 to 11 cycles was performed with a sample-barcoded 5' primer and a J-beta primer mix. A template-switch 5' adaptor carrying 12 random nucleotides introduced a unique molecular identifier onto each TCR beta cDNA molecule. Each sample yielded at least 2.5 million CDR3-containing paired-end reads. First-strand cDNA synthesis was performed from all RNA using the Mint cDNA synthesis kit, with priming by a TRBC-specific oligonucleotide. Following uracil-DNA glycosylase treatment, all cDNA underwent a first 18-cycle PCR with the universal primers M1SS and BC2_uni_R. Concerning the study's data processing: For normalization, 1 million high-quality reads were randomly selected from each sample, with every read carrying a distinct molecular identifier. Reads sharing molecular identifiers were discarded rather than binned into consensus sequences. MiTCR, run with a Q25 quality threshold and the strictest error-elimination algorithm, handled CDR3 identification, clonotype clustering and error correction. A nonparametric unseen species model with Euler transformation was used to estimate lower-bound total TCR beta diversity. TCRdb reworked the public reads: Q25 trimming with fastp, MiXCR clone assembly, productive beta chains retained. Each CDR3 protein gets just one entry, which takes the most common genes and DNA from the rows behind it. In this record, the V and J calls reflect TCRdb's handling and not the investigators' own analysis. Recorded for this sample are roughly 930,000 distinct CDR3 sequences; under 50% of them occurred a single time. The ten top clones hold roughly 13% of the sample.

This clonotype appeared a few times. No antigen is known for it. No base quality information exists; no much larger clone differs at one position. This clonotype was sampled from a young man in good health. Sequencing input: blood. The receptor chain draws on TRBV7-9 and TRBJ2-6, and perhaps TRBD1 as D gene, on 6 matching bases. The encoded CDR3 is CASGQSSGANVLTF. The DNA sequence is TGTGCCAGCGGACAGAGCTCTGGGGCCAACGTCCTGACTTTC.